This is a list of T cell receptor beta chains from one sample in a study of T cell responses to AZD1222 COVID-19 vaccine. Clones were read by immunoSEQ multiplex PCR, and TCRdb kept only the in-frame ones, dropping some. The repertoire holds under 150,000 clones, 70% to 90% seen once, with 5% to 6.5% in the top ten. This sample comprised peripheral blood, obtained on day 0 of AZD1222 vaccination. These receptors were obtained from an adult in good health. Each CDR3 is given with its conserved first and last residue. The D gene is left open where the match is weak. Size values are once, few and many counts, or a class for expanded clones, and some rows have none.

TRBJ1-1,TRBV7-9,TRBD1,NA,TGTGCCAGCAGCCCCGCCGGGACAGGGGAAGCTTTCTTT,CASSPAGTGEAFF
TRBJ2-7,TRBV28,NA,NA,TGTGCCAGCAGTTTCTCCCTTTCTTTGGGCAGGAGCTCCTACGAGCAGTACTTC,CASSFSLSLGRSSYEQYF
TRBJ2-2,TRBV6-8,NA,NA,TGTGCCAGCGGAGAGCCTAGACAAACCGGGGAGCTGTTTTTT,CASGEPRQTGELFF
TRBJ2-2,TRBV6-2/TRBV6-3,TRBD1,NA,TGTGCCAGCAGTTACCAGGGGGAGAGCACCGGGGAGCTGTTTTTT,CASSYQGESTGELFF
TRBJ1-6,TRBV5-8,TRBD1,NA,TGTGCCAGCAGCTTGTGGGACAGTGTTAATTCACCCCTCCACTTT,CASSLWDSVNSPLHF
TRBJ2-7,TRBV29-1,NA,NA,TGCAGCGTTGAAAGTGGGACGGACTACGAGCAGTACTTC,CSVESGTDYEQYF
TRBJ1-2,TRBV28,NA,NA,TGTGCCAGCAGTCCGCGACATGGCTACACCTTC,CASSPRHGYTF
TRBJ2-3,TRBV9,NA,NA,TGTGCCAGCAGCCCAATCTCCACAGATACGCAGTATTTT,CASSPISTDTQYF
TRBJ2-7,TRBV4-3,NA,few,TGCGCCAGCAGCCTCACCCTTACCACCTACGAGCAGTACTTC,CASSLTLTTYEQYF
TRBJ2-7,TRBV4-3,TRBD1,NA,TGCGCCAGCAGCCAAGAGAGGGGGCGAGACTACGAGCAGTACTTC,CASSQERGRDYEQYF
TRBJ1-2,TRBV19,NA,NA,TGTGCCAGTAGTTTCGGTACTCCTAACTATGGCTACACCTTC,CASSFGTPNYGYTF
TRBJ2-2,TRBV2,NA,few,TGTGCCAGCAGTGCTGCGACCAACACCGGGGAGCTGTTTTTT,CASSAATNTGELFF
TRBJ2-1,TRBV6-5,NA,NA,TGTGCCAGCAGTTCCGTCGGGGACAATGAGCAGTTCTTC,CASSSVGDNEQFF
TRBJ1-2,TRBV12-3/TRBV12-4,TRBD1,once,TGTGCCAGCAGTTTAGACAGGGGCTATGGCTACACCTTC,CASSLDRGYGYTF
TRBJ1-6,TRBV13,NA,NA,TGTGCCAGCAGCCGGGTTAATTCACCCCTCCACTTT,CASSRVNSPLHF
TRBJ1-3,TRBV5-6,NA,NA,TGTGCCAGCAGCTTGGGGCCAGGCTCTGGAAACACCATATATTTT,CASSLGPGSGNTIYF
TRBJ1-1,TRBV18,NA,NA,TGTGCCAGCTCACCACCGAAGGGTACCTTGAACACTGAAGCTTTCTTT,CASSPPKGTLNTEAFF
TRBJ2-2,TRBV19,NA,NA,TGTGCCAGTATCCGGGCCGGGGAGCTGTTTTTT,CASIRAGELFF
TRBJ2-5,TRBV9,TRBD2,NA,TGTGCCAGCAGCGTCGATTTGGCGGGAGGTCTCCAAGAGACCCAGTACTTC,CASSVDLAGGLQETQYF
TRBJ1-4,TRBV9,NA,NA,TGTGCCAGCAGCGGCGGATCAACTAATGAAAAACTGTTTTTT,CASSGGSTNEKLFF
TRBJ2-6,TRBV6-5,NA,NA,TGTGCCAGCATCCAAAAGAGAGGGGCCAACGTCCTGACTTTC,CASIQKRGANVLTF
TRBJ1-5,TRBV4-3,TRBD1,NA,TGCGCCAGCAGCCAAGATTACAGGGGGCGAACGTTGCGACAGCCCCAGCATTTT,CASSQDYRGRTLRQPQHF
TRBJ2-3,TRBV30,NA,NA,TGTGCCTGGAGTGACGGGGGGCGCACAGATACGCAGTATTTT,CAWSDGGRTDTQYF
TRBJ2-3,TRBV6-5,NA,few,TGTGCCAGCAGGGTATTGTGGGGCTCAGATACGCAGTATTTT,CASRVLWGSDTQYF
TRBJ1-2,TRBV6-5,NA,NA,TGTGCCAGCAGTTTCGCGGGATCCGACTATGGCTACACCTTC,CASSFAGSDYGYTF
TRBJ1-3,TRBV30,NA,NA,TGTGCCTGGCGGGGGGGGACCTCTGGAAACACCATATATTTT,CAWRGGTSGNTIYF
TRBJ2-1,TRBV9,TRBD2,NA,TGTGCCAGCAGCGACCTAACTAGCGGGAGTCCCTCTGGTGAGCAGTTCTTC,CASSDLTSGSPSGEQFF
TRBJ2-6,TRBV28,NA,NA,TGTGCCAGCAGTTTATTTTGGGGGACCAGGCGAGGGGCCAACGTCCTGACTTTC,CASSLFWGTRRGANVLTF
TRBJ1-5,TRBV14,TRBD1,NA,TGTGCCAGCAGCCTACAGGGGGGCAATCAGCCCCAGCATTTT,CASSLQGGNQPQHF
TRBJ2-1,TRBV9,NA,NA,TGTGCCAGCAGCCTCTTTCAGGGCAATGAGCAGTTCTTC,CASSLFQGNEQFF
TRBJ2-1,TRBV10-3,NA,NA,TGTGCCATCAGTGTGGGTAGCGCCAATGAGCAGTTCTTC,CAISVGSANEQFF
TRBJ1-5,TRBV6-2/TRBV6-3,NA,NA,TGTGCCAGCAGCTCGACATTGACGGGAATTAATAGCAATCAGCCCCAGCATTTT,CASSSTLTGINSNQPQHF
TRBJ1-2,TRBV30,TRBD1,NA,TGTGCCTGGAAAGGGACAGCCGGTAGAGGCTACACCTTC,CAWKGTAGRGYTF
TRBJ1-2,TRBV30,TRBD1,NA,TGTGCCTGGAGCCTTACGGCAAACAGGGGAATTCACTATGGCTACACCTTC,CAWSLTANRGIHYGYTF
TRBJ1-2,TRBV5-8,TRBD1,NA,TGTGCCAGCAGCTTTGCCCGACAGGGACCCTATGGCTACACTTTC,CASSFARQGPYGYTF
TRBJ1-5,TRBV7-2,NA,NA,TGTGCCAGCAGCCCCCGGGCCCTTGACAATCAGCCCCAGCATTTT,CASSPRALDNQPQHF
TRBJ2-7,TRBV11-2,NA,NA,TGTGCCAGCAGCGTAGGCTATGAGACTCCCAGCTCCTACGAGCAGTACTTC,CASSVGYETPSSYEQYF
TRBJ2-1,TRBV19,NA,NA,TGTGCCAGTAGTATGTTCGCGGAATCCTACAATGAGCAGTTCTTC,CASSMFAESYNEQFF
TRBJ1-1,TRBV5-1,NA,NA,TGCGCCAGCAGCTTGGAGTTTGGCAGGGACACTGAAGCTTTCTTT,CASSLEFGRDTEAFF
TRBJ1-5,TRBV6-2/TRBV6-3,NA,NA,TGTGCCAGCAGTTACGGGGGGCCGGGTAGCAATCAGCCCCAGCATTTT,CASSYGGPGSNQPQHF
TRBJ2-1,TRBV19,NA,NA,TGTGCCAGTAGTATCAGGGGAGAGCAGTTCTTC,CASSIRGEQFF
TRBJ2-5,TRBV29-1,NA,NA,TGCAGCGTTGACGGGAAAGAGACCCAGTACTTC,CSVDGKETQYF
TRBJ2-6,TRBV10-1,NA,NA,TGCGCCAGCAGTGACCAAGCTTCTGGGGCCAACGTCCTGACTTTC,CASSDQASGANVLTF
TRBJ2-7,TRBV9,NA,NA,TGTGCCAGCAGCGTAGAAGGAGGGCGCGAGCAGTACTTC,CASSVEGGREQYF
TRBJ1-1,TRBV5-1,NA,NA,TGCGCCAGCAGCTTGGAGCAGGGACGCACTGAAGCTTTCTTT,CASSLEQGRTEAFF
TRBJ1-3,TRBV29-1,NA,NA,TGCAGCGTTGATGGCGGAAACACCATATATTTT,CSVDGGNTIYF
TRBJ2-1,TRBV19,NA,NA,TGTGCCTATAGAGGATACAATGAGCAGTTCTTC,CAYRGYNEQFF
TRBJ2-1,TRBV19,NA,NA,TGTGCCAGTAGTATAACGGGGACCGCCTACAATGAGCAGTTCTTC,CASSITGTAYNEQFF
TRBJ1-2,TRBV7-3,NA,NA,TGTGCCAGCAGCCCCGAGGCAGGGTATGGCTACACCTTC,CASSPEAGYGYTF
TRBJ2-5,TRBV7-6,TRBD2,once,TGTGCCAGCAGCTTGGGTAGCGGGAACCAAGAGACCCAGTACTTC,CASSLGSGNQETQYF
TRBJ2-7,TRBV11-2,NA,NA,TGTGCCAGCAGCTTACCCAGGGCCCACGAGCAGTACTTC,CASSLPRAHEQYF
TRBJ2-6,TRBV30,NA,once,TGTGCCTGGAGATACCCCCAAGGCGTGGGCGTCCTGACTTTC,CAWRYPQGVGVLTF
TRBJ1-6,TRBV6-4,NA,NA,TGTGCCAACCTCGCGGGGAATGGAACCCTCCACTTT,CANLAGNGTLHF
TRBJ2-3,TRBV6-2/TRBV6-3,NA,once,TGTGCCAGCAGTTACTCCTCAAGCGTGTCAGATACGCAGTATTTT,CASSYSSSVSDTQYF
TRBJ1-2,TRBV5-1,NA,NA,TGCGCCAGCAGCTTGACCGGGATCGACTATGGCTACACCTTC,CASSLTGIDYGYTF
TRBJ2-7,TRBV5-4,TRBD1,NA,TGTGCCAGCAAACCGGGACAGCGATTACACTACGAGCAGTACTTC,CASKPGQRLHYEQYF
TRBJ2-2,TRBV5-1,NA,NA,TGCGCCAGCAGCTTGGCGCTAAACACCGGGGAGCTGTTTTTT,CASSLALNTGELFF
TRBJ1-1,TRBV27,NA,NA,TGTGCCACAAAGGCGAGCCTGGGGAACACTGAAGCTTTCTTT,CATKASLGNTEAFF
TRBJ1-2,TRBV29-1,NA,once,TGCAGCGTTGTTCAGGGGCCCGTCTATGGCTACACCTTC,CSVVQGPVYGYTF